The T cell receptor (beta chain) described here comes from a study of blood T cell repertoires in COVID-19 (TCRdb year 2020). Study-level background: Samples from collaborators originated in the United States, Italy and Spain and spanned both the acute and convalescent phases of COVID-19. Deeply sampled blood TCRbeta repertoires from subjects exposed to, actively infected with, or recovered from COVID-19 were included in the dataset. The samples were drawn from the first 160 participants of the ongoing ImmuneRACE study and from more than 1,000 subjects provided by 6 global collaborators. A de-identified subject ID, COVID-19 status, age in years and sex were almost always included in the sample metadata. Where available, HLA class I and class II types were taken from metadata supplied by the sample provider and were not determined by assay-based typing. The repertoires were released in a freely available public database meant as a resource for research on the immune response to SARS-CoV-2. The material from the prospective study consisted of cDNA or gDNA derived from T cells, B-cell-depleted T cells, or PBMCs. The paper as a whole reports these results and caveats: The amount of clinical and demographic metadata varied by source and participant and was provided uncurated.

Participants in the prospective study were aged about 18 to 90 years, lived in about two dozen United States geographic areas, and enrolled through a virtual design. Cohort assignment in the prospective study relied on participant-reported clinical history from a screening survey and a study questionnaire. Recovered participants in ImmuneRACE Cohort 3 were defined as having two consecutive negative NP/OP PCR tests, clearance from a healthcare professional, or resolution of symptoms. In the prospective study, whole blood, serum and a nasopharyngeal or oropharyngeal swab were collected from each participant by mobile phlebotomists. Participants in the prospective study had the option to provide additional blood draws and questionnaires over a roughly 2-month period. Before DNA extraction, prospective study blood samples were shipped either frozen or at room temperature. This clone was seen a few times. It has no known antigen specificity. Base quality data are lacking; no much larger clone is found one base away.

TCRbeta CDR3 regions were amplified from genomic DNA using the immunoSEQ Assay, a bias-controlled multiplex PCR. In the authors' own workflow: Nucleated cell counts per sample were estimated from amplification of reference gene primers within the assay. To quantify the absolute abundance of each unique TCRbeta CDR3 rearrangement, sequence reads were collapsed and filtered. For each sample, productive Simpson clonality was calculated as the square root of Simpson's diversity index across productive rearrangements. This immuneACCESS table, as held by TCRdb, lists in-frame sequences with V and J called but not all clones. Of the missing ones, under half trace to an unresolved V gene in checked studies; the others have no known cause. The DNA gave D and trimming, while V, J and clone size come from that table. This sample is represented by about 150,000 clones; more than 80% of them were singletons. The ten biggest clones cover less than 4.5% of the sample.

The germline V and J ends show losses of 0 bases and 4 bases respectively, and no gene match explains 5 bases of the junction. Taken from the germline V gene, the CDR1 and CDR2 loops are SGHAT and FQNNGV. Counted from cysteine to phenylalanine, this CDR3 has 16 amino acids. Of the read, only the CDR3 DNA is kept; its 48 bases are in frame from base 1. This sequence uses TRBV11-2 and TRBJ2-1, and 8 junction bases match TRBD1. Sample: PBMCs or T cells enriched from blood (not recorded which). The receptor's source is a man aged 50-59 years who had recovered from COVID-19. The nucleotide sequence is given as TGTGCCAGCAGCTTAGAGTACAGGGGGTTTTACAATGAGCAGTTCTTC. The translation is CASSLEYRGFYNEQFF.